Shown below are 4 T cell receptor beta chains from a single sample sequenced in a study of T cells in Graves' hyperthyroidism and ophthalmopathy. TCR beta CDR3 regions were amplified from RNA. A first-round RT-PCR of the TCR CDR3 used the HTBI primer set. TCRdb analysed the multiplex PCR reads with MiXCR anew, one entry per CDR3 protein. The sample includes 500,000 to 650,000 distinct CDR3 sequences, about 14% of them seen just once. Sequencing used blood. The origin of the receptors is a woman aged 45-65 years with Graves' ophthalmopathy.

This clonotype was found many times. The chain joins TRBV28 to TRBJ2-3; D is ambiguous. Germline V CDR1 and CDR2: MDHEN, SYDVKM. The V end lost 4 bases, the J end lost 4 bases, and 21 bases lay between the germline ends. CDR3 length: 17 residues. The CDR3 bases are TGTGCCAGCAGTTCTACCGGCTATCCAAGGGCCCCAGATACGCAGTATTTT. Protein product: CASSSTGYPRAPDTQYF.

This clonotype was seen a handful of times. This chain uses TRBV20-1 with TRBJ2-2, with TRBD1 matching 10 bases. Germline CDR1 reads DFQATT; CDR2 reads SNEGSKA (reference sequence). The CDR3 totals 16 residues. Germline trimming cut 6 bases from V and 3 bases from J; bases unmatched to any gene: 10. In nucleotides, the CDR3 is TGCAGTGCAACCGGGACAGGGGCCCTGGACACCGGGGAGCTGTTTTTT. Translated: CSATGTGALDTGELFF.

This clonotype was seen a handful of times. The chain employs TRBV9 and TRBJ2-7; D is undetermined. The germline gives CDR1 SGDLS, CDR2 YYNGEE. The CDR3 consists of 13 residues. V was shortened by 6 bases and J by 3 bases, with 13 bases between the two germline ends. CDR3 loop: CASNSGPNYEQYF. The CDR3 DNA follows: TGTGCCAGCAACTCCGGGCCCAACTACGAGCAGTACTTC.

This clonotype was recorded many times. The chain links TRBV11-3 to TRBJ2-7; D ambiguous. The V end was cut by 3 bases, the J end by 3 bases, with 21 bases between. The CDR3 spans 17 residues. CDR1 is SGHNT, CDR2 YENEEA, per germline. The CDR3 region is CASSLRGTGSYNYEQYF. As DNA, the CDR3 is TGTGCCAGCAGCTTGCGAGGTACCGGGTCCTATAACTACGAGCAGTACTTC.